This passage covers 20 T cell receptor beta chains from one sample sequenced in a study of graft-versus-host responses after intestinal transplantation. These receptors are not linked to any known antigen. The protocol was immunoSEQ multiplex PCR, while the TCRdb copy is restricted to in-frame clones and leaves out a portion. The sample lists about 88,000 clones, approximately 94% occurring once. The sequencing used unstimulated CD4+ T cells sorted from spleen or lymph node cells, collected before transplant. The receptor set was obtained from a human donor who was the organ donor for an intestinal transplant.

V is TRBV6-4 and J is TRBJ1-5, with D unresolved. The CDR3 loop spans 12 amino acids. In germline, CDR1 is MRHNA, CDR2 SNTAGT. With 3 bases removed from V and 3 bases from J, the gap between germline ends came to 3 bases. CDR3: CASSEFNQPQHF. In nucleotides, the CDR3 is TGTGCCAGCAGTGAGTTCAATCAGCCCCAGCATTTT.

The chain joins TRBV29-1 to TRBJ2-2, with D uncertain. With 4 bases removed from V and 6 bases from J, the gap between germline ends came to 6 bases. The CDR3 length is 11 residues. The germline V gene has CDR1 SQVTM and CDR2 ANQGSEA. The CDR3 protein is CSVASPGELFF. The CDR3 DNA reads TGCAGCGTTGCCAGCCCCGGGGAGCTGTTTTTT.

This clone was counted once. The rearrangement uses TRBV6-6 and TRBJ2-1; D remains unclear. Germline CDR1 reads MNHNY; CDR2 reads SVGAGI (reference sequence). Trimming removed 6 bases at V and 5 bases at J, with 14 bases between. This CDR3 is built from 14 residues. This CDR3 reads CASRFVRGHNEQFF. CDR3 in DNA: TGTGCCAGCAGGTTCGTGCGTGGCCACAATGAGCAGTTCTTC.

CDR3 sequence (DNA): TGTGCCACCTCCACCTGGAAGGGAAGACAAGAGACCCAGTACTTC. It codes for CATSTWKGRQETQYF. The chain employs TRBV5-4 and TRBJ2-5; no clear D gene. V lost 9 bases, J lost 2 bases, and 20 bases lay in between. Germline CDR1 is SGHNT and CDR2 is YYREEE (reference sequence). This CDR3 has 15 amino acids.

V is TRBV9 and J is TRBJ2-5; D unresolved. Trimming shortened V by 2 bases and J by 2 bases, and 4 bases separated the two germline ends. This CDR3 has 12 residues. From germline, CDR1 is SGDLS and CDR2 YYNGEE. CDR3 in amino acids: CASSVNQETQYF. In nucleotides, the CDR3 is TGTGCCAGCAGCGTCAATCAAGAGACCCAGTACTTC. Together with reference TRBV9 and TRBJ2-5, the CDR3 gives the full variable domain: DSGVTQTPKHLITATGQRVTLRCSPRSGDLSVYWYQQSLDQGLQFLIQYYNGEERAKGNILERFSAQQFPDLHSELNLSSLELGDSALYFCASSVNQETQYFGPGTRLLVL.

The genes are TRBV6-6 and TRBJ1-6; 8 bases match TRBD1. CDR1 is MNHNY and CDR2 is SVGAGI in the germline V gene (reference sequence). V was clipped by 5 bases and J by 7 bases; unmatched bases: 4. CDR3 size: 14 residues. The CDR3: CASSATGDNSPLHF. The CDR3 DNA reads TGTGCCAGCAGTGCGACAGGGGACAATTCACCCCTCCACTTT.

This chain links TRBV5-4 with TRBJ1-2; D is perhaps TRBD1 (6 bases). This CDR3 is built from 15 residues. V lost 1 base, J lost 4 bases, and 14 bases lay in between. Germline CDR1 reads SGHNT; CDR2 reads YYREEE (reference sequence). DNA of the CDR3: TGTGCCAGCAGCTTGAAGGGGGGGACCCCCTATGGCTACACCTTC. Its protein product is CASSLKGGTPYGYTF.

CDR3 coding DNA: TGTGCCAGCAGTCAGTACAGGGGTTTCTCCTACGAGCAGTACTTC. Its translation is CASSQYRGFSYEQYF. The genes are TRBV6-1 and TRBJ2-7; 7 bases agree with TRBD1. This CDR3 region has 15 residues. With V trimmed by 5 bases and J by 0 bases, 7 bases remained unmatched. Per the germline V gene, CDR1 is MNHNS and CDR2 is SASEGT.

V is TRBV5-6 and J is TRBJ1-2, with 7 bases aligning to TRBD1. V shed 4 bases and J 4 bases; nucleotides not matched to a gene: 4. Germline CDR1 is SGHDT and CDR2 is YYEEEE. This CDR3 has 13 residues. The CDR3 is CASSPGTAYGYTF. CDR3 nucleotides: TGTGCCAGCAGCCCGGGGACAGCCTATGGCTACACCTTC.

V and J are TRBV18 and TRBJ2-7; 12 nucleotides align to TRBD2. CDR1 is KGHSH and CDR2 is LQKENI in the germline V gene. CDR3 length: 18 amino acids. J was trimmed by 3 bases and V by 3 bases; bases with no gene match: 12. CDR3 sequence reads: CASSPKLTSGGPIYEQYF. The CDR3 DNA follows: TGTGCCAGCTCACCGAAACTTACTAGCGGGGGGCCGATCTACGAGCAGTACTTC.

V gene TRBV7-2 combines with J gene TRBJ1-2; no clear D. The germline V and J ends were trimmed by 1 base and 3 bases, with 9 bases remaining between them. The CDR3 is 14 amino acids. The germline gives CDR1 SGHTA, CDR2 FQGNSA. CDR3 sequence: CASSLVSGDYGYTF. For the CDR3, the DNA is TGTGCCAGCAGCTTAGTTTCCGGGGACTATGGCTACACCTTC.

The chain combines TRBV11-2 with TRBJ1-4; 8 nucleotides agree with TRBD1. This CDR3 contains 14 residues. J lost 7 bases, V lost 6 bases, and 7 bases had no gene match. CDR1 is SGHAT and CDR2 is FQNNGV in the germline V gene. In DNA, the CDR3 is TGTGCCAGCAGAGGGACAGGACCCTTTGAAAAACTGTTTTTT. It specifies CASRGTGPFEKLFF.

The chain carries TRBV27 and TRBJ2-7, with TRBD1 matching 7 bases. The V gene end was trimmed by 6 bases and the J gene end by 2 bases; junction bases not matched to a gene: 10. The CDR3 runs to 15 residues. Per germline, CDR1 MNHEY and CDR2 SMNVEV (reference sequence). The chain's CDR3 is CASRTTGLGTYEQYF. CDR3 nucleotide sequence: TGTGCCAGCAGGACGACAGGGCTGGGGACCTACGAGCAGTACTTC.

V is TRBV6-5 and J is TRBJ1-1; a weak D match, TRBD1 (6 bases). The CDR3 consists of 14 residues. Trimming left V 5 bases short and J 0 bases short, with 10 bases between. Germline CDR1 is MNHEY and CDR2 is SVGAGI. This chain's CDR3 is CASSKGGLNTEAFF. In DNA, the CDR3 is TGTGCCAGCAGTAAGGGGGGGCTGAACACTGAAGCTTTCTTT.

CDR3 sequence (DNA): TGTGCCAGTAGTGTACGACAGTATGCAACTAATGAAAAACTGTTTTTT. Residues: CASSVRQYATNEKLFF. The V and J genes are TRBV19 and TRBJ1-4; D is perhaps TRBD1 (5 bases). CDR1 is LNHDA and CDR2 is SQIVND in the germline V gene (reference sequence). CDR3 size: 16 residues. The V and J ends lost 5 bases and 0 bases respectively, with 13 bases between them.

The gene calls are TRBV7-2 and TRBJ2-5; D is perhaps TRBD1 (5 bases). V was shortened by 6 bases and J by 1 base, with 9 bases between the two germline ends. The CDR3 runs 13 residues. Germline V gene lookup returns CDR1 SGHTA and CDR2 FQGNSA. The CDR3 spells CASRGLLQETQYF. CDR3 DNA: TGTGCCAGCAGGGGGCTCCTCCAAGAGACCCAGTACTTC.

The genes are TRBV5-4 and TRBJ2-7; D is uncertain. Per germline, CDR1 SGHNT and CDR2 YYREEE (reference sequence). The CDR3 contains 14 residues. V lost 1 base, J lost 2 bases, and 10 bases lay in between. CDR3 in DNA: TGTGCCAGCAGCTTGAAGGGTAGCACCTACGAGCAGTACTTC. It translates to CASSLKGSTYEQYF. Combining the CDR3 with reference TRBV5-4 and TRBJ2-7 gives the whole variable domain ETGVTQSPTHLIKTRGQQVTLRCSSQSGHNTVSWYQQALGQGPQFIFQYYREEENGRGNFPPRFSGLQFPNYSSELNVNALELDDSALYLCASSLKGSTYEQYFGPGTRLTVT.

The chain combines TRBV27 with TRBJ1-5; 7 bases are shared with TRBD1. Germline loops: CDR1 MNHEY, CDR2 SMNVEV (reference sequence). The length of the CDR3 is 14 residues. With V trimmed by 4 bases and J by 4 bases, 4 bases remained unmatched. The chain's CDR3 is CASSSQGPNQPQHF. CDR3 DNA sequence: TGTGCCAGCAGTTCACAGGGGCCGAATCAGCCCCAGCATTTT.

V gene TRBV5-1 combines with J gene TRBJ1-6; no reliable D call. Trimming pared 1 base from V and 7 bases from J, leaving 18 bases between. This CDR3 region has 17 residues. Germline assignment: CDR1 SGHRS and CDR2 YFSETQ. In DNA, the CDR3 is TGCGCCAGCAGCTTGCTCTTCGGGAGCTCCGGAAATTCACCCCTCCACTTT. It yields the protein CASSLLFGSSGNSPLHF.

J is TRBJ1-3 and V is TRBV19; no clear D gene. Germline lookup yields CDR1 LNHDA and CDR2 SQIVND (reference sequence). The CDR3 contains 13 residues. V lost 7 bases and J lost 4, with 11 bases in between. The CDR3 protein is CASTTSPGNTIYF. CDR3 DNA: TGTGCCAGTACCACTTCTCCGGGAAACACCATATATTTT.